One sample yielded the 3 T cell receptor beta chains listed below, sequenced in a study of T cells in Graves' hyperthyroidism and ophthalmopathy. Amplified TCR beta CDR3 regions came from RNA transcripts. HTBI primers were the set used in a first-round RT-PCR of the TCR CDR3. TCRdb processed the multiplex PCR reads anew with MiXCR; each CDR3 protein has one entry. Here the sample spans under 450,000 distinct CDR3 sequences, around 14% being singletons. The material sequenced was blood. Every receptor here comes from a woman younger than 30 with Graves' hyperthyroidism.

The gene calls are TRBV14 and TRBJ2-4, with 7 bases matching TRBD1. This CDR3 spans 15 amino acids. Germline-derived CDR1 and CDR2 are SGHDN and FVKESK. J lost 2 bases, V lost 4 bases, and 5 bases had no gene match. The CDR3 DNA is TGTGCCAGCAGCCCCAGGGGGACAACCAAAAACATTCAGTACTTC. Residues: CASSPRGTTKNIQYF.

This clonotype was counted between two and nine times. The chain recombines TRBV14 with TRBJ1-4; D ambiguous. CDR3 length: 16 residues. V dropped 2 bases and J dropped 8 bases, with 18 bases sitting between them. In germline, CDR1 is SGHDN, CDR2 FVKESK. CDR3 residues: CASSQRFRREVEKLFF. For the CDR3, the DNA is TGTGCCAGCAGCCAAAGGTTTAGGCGGGAAGTCGAAAAACTGTTTTTT.

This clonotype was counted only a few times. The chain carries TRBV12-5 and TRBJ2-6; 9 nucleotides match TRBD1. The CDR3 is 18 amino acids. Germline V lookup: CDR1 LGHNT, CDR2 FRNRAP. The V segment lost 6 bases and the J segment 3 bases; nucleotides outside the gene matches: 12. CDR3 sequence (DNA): TGTGCTAGTGGGCTGACAGGGGGGTTTTTCAGTGGGGCCAACGTCCTGACTTTC. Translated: CASGLTGGFFSGANVLTF.